The T cell receptor beta chain under discussion was sequenced for a study of shared clonotypes between healthy human individuals. Each cell subset's genomic DNA was divided evenly among several immunoSEQ plates. In the authors' methods: Junction-only sequences without quality scores were provided by ImmunoSEQ, so filtering was different. The protocol was immunoSEQ multiplex PCR, while the TCRdb copy is restricted to in-frame clones and leaves out a portion. That table supplies the V and J calls and clone size; D and trimming were determined from the DNA. The sample has about 480,000 clones; roughly 79% are singletons. Points from the study as a whole: With few donors, the genetic and exposure-history diversity represented was limited.

Regarding this clone: As yet, its antigen is unknown.

The CDR3 spans 17 residues. Germline trimming cut 3 bases from V and 7 bases from J; bases unmatched to any gene: 10. Germline-derived CDR1 and CDR2 are LNHDA and SQIVND (reference sequence). Sequencing was done on a sample of PBMCs. The source of this sequence is a woman aged 40 to 55 in good health. Some clones in this sample may be carry-over from other donors' samples. The V and J genes are TRBV19 and TRBJ2-1; 12 bases map to TRBD1. The CDR3, as DNA: TGTGCCAGTAGTATGTGGTTCGGGACAGGGGGCAAAAATGAGCAGTTCTTC. Translated, it gives CASSMWFGTGGKNEQFF.